A single T cell receptor (beta chain) is shown here with its context. This specimen includes other DNA sequences encoding the same CDR3. Germline V gene lookup returns CDR1 SGHAT and CDR2 FQNNGV. Trimming pared 3 bases from V and 5 bases from J, leaving 3 bases between. The CDR3 runs to 11 residues. The sample originates from a study of OX40 agonist ivuxolimab in advanced cancers. Measured with immunoSEQ multiplex PCR; TCRdb has only the in-frame clones, and not every one. The table has over 75,000 clones, about 90% seen once. The source is an adult with an advanced solid tumor such as melanoma, head and neck, liver or kidney cancer. The chain carries TRBV11-2 and TRBJ2-3; D is undetermined. The sequencing here drew on CD4+ or CD8+ T cells sorted from blood, taken in a trial of the OX40 agonist ivuxolimab. For the CDR3, the DNA is TGTGCCAGCAGCTTGGGAGATACGCAGTATTTT. The encoded protein is CASSLGDTQYF.